These 23 T cell receptor beta chains were all obtained from the same sample, sequenced in a study of T cells after yellow fever vaccination. TCRdb passed the 5' RACE reads through MiXCR, listing each CDR3 protein once. The sample carries approximately 120,000 distinct CDR3 sequences, roughly 10% recorded once. Sequencing was performed on CD8+ T cells sorted from PBMCs, taken on the day of the yellow fever booster vaccination. The receptors were gathered from a man younger than 35 who received the YFV17D yellow fever vaccine.

The chain recombines TRBV29-1 with TRBJ2-2, with TRBD1 identical over 7 bases. In germline, CDR1 is SQVTM, CDR2 ANQGSEA. This CDR3 comprises 15 residues. After removal of 7 bases from V and 5 bases from J, the junction contained 13 bases not matched to a gene. This CDR3 is CSAISTGTETGELFF. In DNA, the CDR3 is TGCAGCGCCATTTCGACAGGGACCGAGACCGGGGAGCTGTTTTTT.

This clonotype was recorded many times. V usage is TRBV29-1 and J usage is TRBJ2-7, with D possibly being TRBD2 (5 bases). The CDR3 is 13 residues long. Germline-derived CDR1 and CDR2 are SQVTM and ANQGSEA. The V and J ends lost 5 bases and 2 bases respectively, with 13 bases between them. CDR3 in amino acids: CSVRGMDPYEQYF. DNA of the CDR3: TGCAGCGTTCGAGGGATGGATCCCTACGAGCAGTACTTC.

The V and J genes are TRBV15 and TRBJ1-2, with 8 bases aligning to TRBD1. V shed 5 bases, J shed 8 bases, and the junction held 13 bases outside the gene matches. The CDR3 covers 15 residues. Germline V CDR1 and CDR2: LNHNV, YYDKDF (reference sequence). This CDR3 is CATSADRGVFRGYTF. In DNA, the CDR3 is TGTGCCACCAGCGCCGACAGGGGAGTTTTCCGAGGCTACACCTTC.

This clonotype came up a few times. The V gene is TRBV11-2, the J gene TRBJ2-3; tentatively, D is TRBD2 (6 bases). This CDR3 spans 16 amino acids. CDR1 is SGHAT, CDR2 FQNNGV, per germline. The V end lost 5 bases, the J end lost 2 bases, and 17 bases lay between the germline ends. CDR3 in amino acids: CASSPRTILTTDTQYF. The CDR3 nucleotides read TGTGCCAGCAGCCCAAGGACTATCCTCACCACAGATACGCAGTATTTT.

The sample holds a few counts of this clonotype. V gene TRBV6-5 combines with J gene TRBJ2-2; no clear D gene. The CDR3 is 13 residues long. Trimming took off 2 bases at V and 5 bases at J, with 6 bases between the two ends. The V gene's germline CDR1 is MNHEY and CDR2 SVGAGI. This chain's CDR3 is CASSYQITGELFF. The CDR3, as DNA: TGTGCCAGCAGTTACCAAATAACCGGGGAGCTGTTTTTT.

The table lists this clonotype with a few counts. The rearrangement joins TRBV7-6 to TRBJ1-1; 7 bases agree with TRBD1. The CDR3 is 15 residues long. Germline CDR1 is SGHVS and CDR2 is FNYEAQ. The V segment lost 5 bases and the J segment 3 bases; nucleotides outside the gene matches: 9. The CDR3 DNA reads TGTGCCAGCAGCCCAGGGGCAGGGGGTTACACTGAAGCTTTCTTT. This codes for CASSPGAGGYTEAFF.

The V call is TRBV19, the J call TRBJ2-1; D remains ambiguous. Trimming cost V 7 bases and J 4 bases, with 5 bases left between them. CDR1 and CDR2 (germline): LNHDA, SQIVND (reference sequence). This CDR3 comprises 11 residues. The CDR3 loop reads CASKEYNEQFF. CDR3 bases: TGTGCCAGTAAAGAGTACAATGAGCAGTTCTTC.

This clonotype has a handful of counts. V and J are TRBV27 and TRBJ2-4; possibly TRBD1 for D (6 bases). V was shortened by 8 bases and J by 4 bases, with 21 bases between the two germline ends. The V gene's germline CDR1 is MNHEY and CDR2 SMNVEV (reference sequence). The CDR3 spans 16 residues. CDR3 in DNA: TGTGCCAGCGGGCTATCCCCTTACAGGGCTAAAAACATTCAGTACTTC. It encodes CASGLSPYRAKNIQYF.

The gene calls are TRBV19 and TRBJ2-3; TRBD2 agrees at 9 bases. With 4 bases clipped from V and 5 bases from J, the junction kept 22 bases outside the gene matches. Germline lookup yields CDR1 LNHDA and CDR2 SQIVND (reference sequence). The CDR3 covers 20 residues. The CDR3 protein is CASSNRRTSVTGLLGDTQYF. CDR3 bases: TGTGCCAGTAGTAATCGGAGGACTAGCGTTACCGGGTTGTTAGGAGATACGCAGTATTTT.

The chain employs TRBV6-2 or TRBV6-3 and TRBJ1-1; D is possibly TRBD1 (6 bases). Germline V lookup: CDR1 MNHEY, CDR2 SVGEGT. The CDR3 is 16 amino acids. V was clipped by 2 bases and J by 1 base, with 14 bases between them. The CDR3 sequence: CASSYAPGHQNTEAFF. The CDR3 coding sequence is TGTGCCAGCAGTTACGCCCCGGGACACCAGAACACTGAAGCTTTCTTT.

The V and J genes are TRBV29-1 and TRBJ1-1, with D perhaps TRBD1 (5 bases). The length of the CDR3 is 13 residues. From germline, CDR1 is SQVTM and CDR2 ANQGSEA. V lost 4 bases, J lost 0 bases, and 9 bases lay in between. This CDR3 is CSVAKGVNTEAFF. CDR3 in DNA: TGCAGCGTTGCGAAAGGGGTGAACACTGAAGCTTTCTTT.

The chain is built from TRBV6-5 and TRBJ1-5; TRBD1 agrees at 11 bases. This CDR3 has 15 residues. Germline assignment: CDR1 MNHEY and CDR2 SVGAGI. Trimming removed 2 bases from V and 5 bases from J; junction bases left unmatched: 2. The CDR3 coding sequence is TGTGCCAGCAGTTACGGACAGGGGGCTGATCAGCCCCAGCATTTT. Translating it yields CASSYGQGADQPQHF.

The genes are TRBV27 and TRBJ2-7; 9 nucleotides agree with TRBD1. CDR1 MNHEY and CDR2 SMNVEV come from the germline V gene (reference sequence). The CDR3 is 15 amino acids. V gave up 2 bases and J gave up 0 bases; unmatched junction bases: 2. The DNA of the CDR3 is TGTGCCAGCAGTTTAAGGACAGGGGCCTCCTACGAGCAGTACTTC. This gives the protein CASSLRTGASYEQYF.

This clonotype was seen a few times. The V and J genes are TRBV12-3 or TRBV12-4 and TRBJ1-4, with 11 nucleotides matching TRBD1. V shed 6 bases, J shed 8 bases, and the junction held 5 bases outside the gene matches. The CDR3 totals 14 residues. The chain's CDR3 is CASSPDRGREKLFF. In nucleotides, the CDR3 is TGTGCCAGCAGCCCGGACAGGGGGCGAGAAAAACTGTTTTTT.

This clonotype was picked up a small number of times. The chain combines TRBV27 with TRBJ2-3, with D perhaps TRBD1 or TRBD2 (5 bases each). V was cut by 3 bases and J by 4 bases, with 11 bases left in between. This CDR3 spans 14 amino acids. Germline-derived CDR1 and CDR2 are MNHEY and SMNVEV (reference sequence). The CDR3 loop reads CASSLVRGPDTQYF. The CDR3 DNA sequence: TGTGCCAGCAGTTTGGTCCGGGGCCCAGATACGCAGTATTTT.

In this sample, this clonotype turned up many times. V usage is TRBV5-1 and J usage is TRBJ2-7; 7 bases are a match to TRBD1. J was trimmed by 3 bases and V by 1 base; bases with no gene match: 7. The CDR3 has 15 residues. Germline lookup yields CDR1 SGHRS and CDR2 YFSETQ. CDR3 sequence: CASSLPSTGFYEQYF. The CDR3 region has the DNA TGCGCCAGCAGCTTGCCCTCGACAGGGTTCTACGAGCAGTACTTC.

V usage is TRBV12-3 or TRBV12-4 and J usage is TRBJ2-6; D possibly uses TRBD1 or TRBD2 (7 bases each). This CDR3 contains 18 residues. V gave up 2 bases and J gave up 3 bases, with 17 bases separating them. CDR3 residues: CASSLSGTARYGANVLTF. CDR3 in DNA: TGTGCCAGCAGTTTAAGCGGGACAGCCCGTTATGGGGCCAACGTCCTGACTTTC.

This clonotype was observed a few times. The rearrangement uses TRBV3-1 and TRBJ1-2, with D possibly TRBD1 on 5 matching bases. CDR3 length equals 15 residues. Germline V CDR1 and CDR2: LGHDT, YNNKEL (reference sequence). V lost 0 bases and J 4 bases, leaving 12 bases between the germline ends. CDR3 sequence reads: CASSQDRRQIYGYTF. DNA of the CDR3: TGTGCCAGCAGCCAAGATCGCCGACAGATCTATGGCTACACCTTC.

This clonotype was found a few times. The chain employs TRBV2 and TRBJ2-1; 10 bases are a match to TRBD2. Per germline, CDR1 SNHLY and CDR2 FYNNEI. V shed 3 bases and J 5 bases; nucleotides not matched to a gene: 7. CDR3 length: 16 residues. This CDR3 reads CASSDSPSGGNNEQFF. The CDR3 nucleotides are TGTGCCAGCAGTGACAGTCCTAGCGGGGGTAACAATGAGCAGTTCTTC.

This sequence joins TRBV7-9 and TRBJ2-3; either TRBD1 or TRBD2 may supply D (5 bases each). The CDR3 totals 15 residues. The germline V and J ends were trimmed by 5 bases and 0 bases, with 12 bases remaining between them. Looked up from germline, CDR1 is SEHNR and CDR2 is FQNEAQ (reference sequence). The CDR3 spells CASSRFGGSTDTQYF. As DNA, the CDR3 is TGTGCCAGCAGCCGATTTGGGGGTAGCACAGATACGCAGTATTTT.

V is TRBV6-2 or TRBV6-3 and J is TRBJ1-2; 7 positions agree with TRBD1. After removal of 0 bases from V and 4 bases from J, the junction contained 5 bases not matched to a gene. Looked up from germline, CDR1 is MNHEY and CDR2 is SVGEGT. This CDR3 region has 15 residues. CDR3 loop: CASSYSPGGTYGYTF. CDR3 DNA: TGTGCCAGCAGTTACTCTCCAGGGGGGACCTATGGCTACACCTTC.

The rearrangement links TRBV7-9 to TRBJ1-1; the D gene is possibly TRBD1 (6 bases). The length of the CDR3 is 13 residues. Germline V gives CDR1 SEHNR, CDR2 FQNEAQ (reference sequence). V shed 1 base and J shed 5 bases, with 8 bases lying between them. The DNA for the CDR3 is TGTGCCAGCAGCTTAGGGGGGCTGACTGAAGCTTTCTTT. Encoded protein: CASSLGGLTEAFF.

The V gene is TRBV19, the J gene TRBJ2-7, with a tentative D call TRBD1 (5 bases). The CDR3 has 14 residues. V lost 5 bases and J lost 3, with 14 bases in between. Germline lookup yields CDR1 LNHDA and CDR2 SQIVND (reference sequence). CDR3 sequence reads: CASSFRTQSYEQYF. CDR3 nucleotides: TGTGCCAGTAGTTTTCGGACACAGAGCTACGAGCAGTACTTC.